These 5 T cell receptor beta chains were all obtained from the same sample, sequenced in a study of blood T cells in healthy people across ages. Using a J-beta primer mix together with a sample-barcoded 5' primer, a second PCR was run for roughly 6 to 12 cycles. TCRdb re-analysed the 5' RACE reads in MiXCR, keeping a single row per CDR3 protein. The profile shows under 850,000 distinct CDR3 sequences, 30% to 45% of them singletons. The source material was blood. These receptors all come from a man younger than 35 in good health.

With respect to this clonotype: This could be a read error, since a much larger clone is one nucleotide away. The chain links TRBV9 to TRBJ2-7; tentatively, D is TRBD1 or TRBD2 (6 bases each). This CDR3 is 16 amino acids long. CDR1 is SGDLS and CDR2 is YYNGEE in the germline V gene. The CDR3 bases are TGTGTCAGCAGCCCTTTGAGGGGGGAGTATTCCTACGAGCAGTACTTC. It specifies CVSSPLRGEYSYEQYF.

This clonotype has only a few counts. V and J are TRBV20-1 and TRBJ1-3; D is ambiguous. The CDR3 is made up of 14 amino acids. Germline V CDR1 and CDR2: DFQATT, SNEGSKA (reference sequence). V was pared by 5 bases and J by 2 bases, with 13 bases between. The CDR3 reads CSALDRITGNTIYF. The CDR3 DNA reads TGCAGTGCTCTAGACCGGATCACTGGAAACACCATATATTTT.

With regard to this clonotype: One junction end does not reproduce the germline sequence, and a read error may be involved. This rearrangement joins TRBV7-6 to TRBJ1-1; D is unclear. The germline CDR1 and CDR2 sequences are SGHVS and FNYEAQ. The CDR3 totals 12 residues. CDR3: CVSSLDHTEAFF. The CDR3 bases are TGTGTCAGCAGCTTAGATCACACTGAAGCTTTCTTT.

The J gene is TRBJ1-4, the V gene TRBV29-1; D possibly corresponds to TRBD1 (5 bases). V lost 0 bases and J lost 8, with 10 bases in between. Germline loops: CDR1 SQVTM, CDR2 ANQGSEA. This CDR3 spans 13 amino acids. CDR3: CSVEEGGPEKLFF. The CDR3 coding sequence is TGCAGCGTTGAAGAGGGGGGACCAGAAAAACTGTTTTTT.

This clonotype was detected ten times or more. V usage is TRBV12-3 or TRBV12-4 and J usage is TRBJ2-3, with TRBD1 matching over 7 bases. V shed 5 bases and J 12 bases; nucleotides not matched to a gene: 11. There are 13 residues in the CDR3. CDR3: CASSILRDSLQYF. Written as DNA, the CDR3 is TGTGCCAGCAGTATCCTCCGGGACAGTCTACAGTATTTT.